This TCR beta chain was recorded in a study of early T cells in non-severe SARS-CoV-2 infection. Study conclusions and caveats: Private and CD4 specificities were missed by VDJdb matching, which favored anti-spike CD8 responses.

Individual cDNA molecules were tagged with unique molecular identifiers. Each CDR3 protein gets one entry after TCRdb re-called the 5' RACE reads with MiXCR. The sample lists about 55,000 distinct CDR3 sequences; about 12% were seen once. The CDR3 is 14 amino acids. V lost 1 base, J lost 5 bases, and 11 bases lay in between. The germline V gene has CDR1 LGHNA and CDR2 YSLEER. As regards this clonotype: The target antigen is unknown.

This sample comprised whole blood, obtained at baseline. The TCR comes from an adult who was a healthcare worker with PCR-confirmed SARS-CoV-2 infection or an uninfected control (not recorded which). The rearrangement joins TRBV4-3 to TRBJ1-1; TRBD1 might be the D (5 bases). The CDR3 sequence is CASSQAPRDTEAFF. In nucleotides, the CDR3 is TGCGCCAGCAGCCAAGCTCCCAGGGATACTGAAGCTTTCTTT.